This is a list of T cell receptor beta chains from one sample in a study of cytomegalovirus exposure and HLA in healthy donors. Only in-frame clones appear in the TCRdb table, and some are missing; sequencing was by immunoSEQ multiplex PCR. The table lists 140,000 or so clones, around 59% of them singletons. The sequencing input was PBMCs. These receptors all come from a male donor in good health and CMV-seronegative. The CDR3 runs from the conserved cysteine through the conserved F or W. The order of the fields is V gene, D gene, J gene, clone size, CDR3 DNA, CDR3 protein. The D gene is left open where the match is weak. Only part of the rows carry a size: once, few, many, or a class if the clone is expanded.

TRBV28	.	TRBJ1-2	.	TGTGCCAGCAGTTTCCACCGCACAGTGCCTGGCTACACCTTC	CASSFHRTVPGYTF
TRBV27	.	TRBJ2-7	few	TGTGCCAGCAGTTTAGGCAGGGGAACCTACGAGCAGTACTTC	CASSLGRGTYEQYF
TRBV28	.	TRBJ2-7	.	TGTGCCAGCAGTTTATATCGGGGTTACGAGCAGTACTTC	CASSLYRGYEQYF
TRBV10-3	TRBD1	TRBJ2-2	.	TGTGCCATCAGTCCCGGGACAGGGGACACCGGGGAGCTGTTTTTT	CAISPGTGDTGELFF
TRBV18	TRBD1	TRBJ2-7	few	TGTGCCAGCTCACCTTCAGGGGGACAGGCCGCCTACGAGCAGTACTTC	CASSPSGGQAAYEQYF
TRBV2	TRBD1	TRBJ2-1	.	TGTGCCAGCAGTGCTCAGGGGGCATCCAATGAGCAGTTCTTC	CASSAQGASNEQFF
TRBV9	TRBD2	TRBJ2-3	.	TGTGCCAGCAAAAGCGGGGGTAGCACAGATACGCAGTATTTT	CASKSGGSTDTQYF
TRBV5-6	.	TRBJ2-7	once	TGTGCCAGCAGCTTGGGGACACATTACGAGCAGTACTTC	CASSLGTHYEQYF
TRBV28	TRBD2	TRBJ2-7	.	TGTGCCAGCAGTTTGTCCCTAGCGGGGGACTCCTACGAGCAGTACTTC	CASSLSLAGDSYEQYF
TRBV27	TRBD1	TRBJ2-7	few	TGTGCCAGCAGTTACACAGGGGGCTCTACCTACGAGCAGTACTTC	CASSYTGGSTYEQYF
TRBV6-5	TRBD1	TRBJ2-7	.	TGTGCCAGCAGTTACCTGGGACAGGGAAGCGACGAGCAGTACTTC	CASSYLGQGSDEQYF
TRBV27	.	TRBJ2-1	.	TGTGCCAGCAGTATCTCCGGGACTGCCTACAATGAGCAGTTCTTC	CASSISGTAYNEQFF
TRBV29-1	.	TRBJ1-1	once	TGCAGCGTTTCAGGACAGCGAGTGAACACTGAAGCTTTCTTT	CSVSGQRVNTEAFF
TRBV19	.	TRBJ2-2	few	TGTGCCAGCGACGACAGGAGCTACACCGGGGAGCTGTTTTTT	CASDDRSYTGELFF
TRBV6-5	.	TRBJ1-6	.	TGTGCCAGCAGTTCCACCTATAATTCACCCCTCCACTTT	CASSSTYNSPLHF
TRBV10-2	.	TRBJ1-1	few	TGCGCCAGCAGTTGGGGGGACCCTGGGACTGAAGCTTTCTTT	CASSWGDPGTEAFF
TRBV18	.	TRBJ1-1	.	TGTGCCAGCTCACAACGCTCAGGGATTCTGGACACTGAAGCTTTCTTT	CASSQRSGILDTEAFF
TRBV27	TRBD1	TRBJ1-2	few	TGTGCCAGCAGTTTCAGGGGGCAATCCCCGAGTCTCGGCTACACCTTC	CASSFRGQSPSLGYTF
TRBV29-1	.	TRBJ2-7	.	TGCAGCGCAAGGACCGGGGGGCGCTACGAGCAGTACTTC	CSARTGGRYEQYF
TRBV5-6	.	TRBJ1-3	.	TGTGCCAGCAGCACGCGGGTTGCTGGAAACACCATATATTTT	CASSTRVAGNTIYF
TRBV10-3	TRBD1	TRBJ1-1	.	TGTGCCATCAGTGAGAGGACAGGGATGAACACTGAAGCTTTCTTT	CAISERTGMNTEAFF
TRBV25-1	.	TRBJ2-5	.	TGTGCCAGCAGTGAATATCTTCAAGAGACCCAGTACTTC	CASSEYLQETQYF
TRBV28	.	TRBJ1-5	many	TGTGCCAGCAGTTTAACATTGCCCAATCAGCCCCAGCATTTT	CASSLTLPNQPQHF
TRBV25-1	.	TRBJ1-1	few	TGTGCCAGCAGTGTAGCTGTGAACACTGAAGCTTTCTTT	CASSVAVNTEAFF
TRBV25-1	TRBD1	TRBJ2-2	.	TGTGCCAGCAGTGATCGGGACAGGGGCACGAACACCGGGGAGCTGTTTTTT	CASSDRDRGTNTGELFF
TRBV11-2	.	TRBJ1-6	.	TGTGCCAGCAGCTTATCGATGCCGGTACCTGGTAATTCACCCCTCCACTTT	CASSLSMPVPGNSPLHF
TRBV28	.	TRBJ1-2	once	TGTGCCAGCAGTTTAACGAGTCGTTATGGCTACACCTTC	CASSLTSRYGYTF
TRBV15	.	TRBJ1-5	.	TGTGCCACCGGGCAGGATAGCAATCAGCCCCAGCATTTT	CATGQDSNQPQHF
TRBV7-3	TRBD1	TRBJ2-3	.	TGTGCCAGCAGCCCCAACCCCGGGACAGGGCCCACAGATACGCAGTATTTT	CASSPNPGTGPTDTQYF
TRBV29-1	.	TRBJ2-7	.	TGCAGCGTCGGTATGTCCGGGGCCTACGAGCAGTACTTC	CSVGMSGAYEQYF
TRBV28	TRBD1	TRBJ2-7	.	TGTGCCAGCAGTTCCGGGACAGGGGATTACGAGCAGTACTTC	CASSSGTGDYEQYF
TRBV7-8	.	TRBJ1-4	.	TGTGCCAGCAGCATCCGACAGTTTGCAACTAATGAAAAACTGTTTTTT	CASSIRQFATNEKLFF
TRBV4-3	TRBD2	TRBJ2-1	once	TGCGCCAGCAGCCAAGTATGGGCAGCGGGGGAGGGCAATGAGCAGTTCTTC	CASSQVWAAGEGNEQFF
TRBV7-9	TRBD1	TRBJ1-5	.	TGTGCCAGCAGCCCCGGGACAGGAGGACAGCCCCAGCATTTT	CASSPGTGGQPQHF
TRBV28	.	TRBJ2-3	few	TGTGCCAGCACCTCCGTGGATACGCAGTATTTT	CASTSVDTQYF
TRBV2	.	TRBJ2-3	.	TGTGCCAGCAGTGAATTTGGGGGGGCTGGCACAGATACGCAGTATTTT	CASSEFGGAGTDTQYF
TRBV5-6	.	TRBJ1-5	.	TGTGCCAGCAGCTTGGTGGGCTTCAATCAGCCCCAGCATTTT	CASSLVGFNQPQHF
TRBV6-5	TRBD1	TRBJ1-2	.	TGTGCCAGCAGTTCCAGGGGGTTGAGTACCTTC	CASSSRGLSTF
TRBV7-3	TRBD1	TRBJ1-6	few	TGTGCCAGCAGCCTAACGACGGACAGGGGTAATTCACCCCTCCACTTT	CASSLTTDRGNSPLHF
TRBV10-3	TRBD1	TRBJ1-6	few	TGTGCCATCACCTTGGACAGGGACTCACCCCTCCACTTT	CAITLDRDSPLHF
TRBV5-1	TRBD2	TRBJ2-1	once	TGCGCCAGCAGCTCCCTCCCAGCGGGGGATGACAATGAGCAGTTCTTC	CASSSLPAGDDNEQFF
TRBV4-1	.	TRBJ1-5	.	TGCGCCAGCAGCCAATGGGGGGGTTCGGGCAGCCATAGCAATCAGCCCCAGCATTTT	CASSQWGGSGSHSNQPQHF
TRBV11-2	TRBD1	TRBJ1-4	.	TGTGCCAGCAGCCCCTCGGACAGGTCCCGAGGTGAAAAACTGTTTTTT	CASSPSDRSRGEKLFF
TRBV7-2	.	TRBJ1-4	.	TGTGCCAGCAGCCCTTGGGACTCAGAAAAACTGTTTTTT	CASSPWDSEKLFF
TRBV7-3	TRBD1	TRBJ2-2	.	TGTGCCAGCAGCTTAACCCAGGGACAGGTGGCCGGGGAGCTGTTTTTT	CASSLTQGQVAGELFF
TRBV4-3	TRBD1	TRBJ1-2	few	TGCGCCAGCAGCCAAGGTCCCGGACAGGACTTCTATGGCTACACCTTC	CASSQGPGQDFYGYTF
TRBV27	TRBD1	TRBJ1-1	.	TGTGCCAGCAGTTTACTCGGGACAGGGCCCGTGTTCTTT	CASSLLGTGPVFF
TRBV6-1	.	TRBJ1-2	.	TGTGCCAGCAGTGAACCAGGCTCCTATGGCTACACCTTC	CASSEPGSYGYTF